These 14 T cell receptor beta chains were all obtained from the same sample, sequenced in a study of graft-versus-host responses after intestinal transplantation. Assay: immunoSEQ multiplex PCR; the TCRdb copy retains only in-frame clones and omits some. Here the sample spans 96,000 or so clones, 92% being singletons. These TCRs are of unknown antigen specificity. Material: unstimulated CD4+ T cells sorted from spleen or lymph node cells, obtained before intestinal transplant. Receptors were obtained from a human donor who received an intestinal transplant.

This clone was observed a single time. V usage is TRBV30 and J usage is TRBJ1-5; D is undetermined. The CDR3 runs 15 residues. V was pared by 0 bases and J by 0 bases, with 9 bases between. CDR1 and CDR2 from the germline V gene are GTSNPN and SVGIG (reference sequence). CDR3 DNA: TGTGCCTGGAGTGTACAGCCTTATAGCAATCAGCCCCAGCATTTT. This codes for CAWSVQPYSNQPQHF.

The V call is TRBV6-5, the J call TRBJ1-5, with 7 bases identical to TRBD1. Germline V gene lookup returns CDR1 MNHEY and CDR2 SVGAGI. This CDR3 contains 13 residues. V shed 8 bases and J 1 base; nucleotides not matched to a gene: 2. CDR3 nucleotides: TGTGCCAGCGGGGACAGCAGCAATCAGCCCCAGCATTTT. Translated, it gives CASGDSSNQPQHF.

The chain uses TRBV5-1 and TRBJ2-5; 7 nucleotides line up with TRBD1. This CDR3 has 14 residues. The V gene end was trimmed by 4 bases and the J gene end by 3 bases; junction bases not matched to a gene: 6. Germline V gives CDR1 SGHRS, CDR2 YFSETQ. CDR3 in amino acids: CASSPGTGEETQYF. The CDR3 coding sequence is TGCGCCAGCAGCCCCGGTACAGGGGAAGAGACCCAGTACTTC.

The chain employs TRBV7-9 and TRBJ2-7; 7 bases agree with TRBD2. Germline V CDR1 and CDR2: SEHNR, FQNEAQ (reference sequence). V trimming: 4 bases; J trimming: 3 bases; junction bases outside the gene matches: 12. The CDR3 runs to 16 residues. In nucleotides, the CDR3 is TGTGCCAGCAGCTCCGGAAAAGCGGGACTCGACTACGAGCAGTACTTC. This encodes CASSSGKAGLDYEQYF.

This clone was detected once. The V and J genes are TRBV15 and TRBJ2-7; the D is unclear. The CDR3 runs 14 residues. Trimming took 0 bases from V and 0 from J, leaving 6 bases between them. CDR1 is LNHNV and CDR2 is YYDKDF in the germline V gene (reference sequence). The CDR3 loop is CATSREASSYEQYF. The CDR3 bases are TGTGCCACCAGCAGAGAGGCTAGCTCCTACGAGCAGTACTTC.

The rearrangement uses TRBV2 and TRBJ2-1; 12 bases agree with TRBD1. Looked up from germline, CDR1 is SNHLY and CDR2 is FYNNEI. This CDR3 spans 14 amino acids. V shed 5 bases, J shed 12 bases, and the junction held 8 bases outside the gene matches. CDR3 region: CASSPGQGAWGQFF. The CDR3 DNA reads as TGTGCCAGCAGTCCGGGACAGGGGGCTTGGGGGCAGTTCTTC.

This rearrangement joins TRBV5-1 to TRBJ2-7; TRBD2 matches 12 bases. The germline V gene encodes CDR1 SGHRS and CDR2 YFSETQ. Trimming removed 4 bases from V and 2 bases from J; junction bases left unmatched: 4. CDR3 length equals 15 residues. The CDR3 DNA sequence: TGCGCCAGCAGCCGACTAGCGGGAGCGGCCTACGAGCAGTACTTC. Its translation: CASSRLAGAAYEQYF.

This sequence joins TRBV5-3 and TRBJ1-2, with D possibly being TRBD1 (5 bases). TRBV5-3 is an open reading frame whose function is uncertain. V was trimmed by 5 bases and J by 6 bases, leaving 14 bases between them. The CDR3 runs to 13 residues. The DNA for the CDR3 is TGTGCCAGAAGTGCCCTAGGGGAAGATGGCTACACCTTC. This encodes CARSALGEDGYTF.

V and J are TRBV18 and TRBJ1-3; D remains unclear. Between the trimmed V and J ends, which lost 6 bases and 1 base, there was a span of 25 bases. This CDR3 spans 19 amino acids. In germline, CDR1 is KGHSH, CDR2 LQKENI. Here the CDR3 DNA reads TGTGCCAGCTCGCAACTTCCGCGGGCAGAGCAAAGATCTGGAAACACCATATATTTT. This translates into CASSQLPRAEQRSGNTIYF.

The chain couples TRBV5-5 to TRBJ1-4, with no clear D. This CDR3 is 14 amino acids long. Germline CDR1 reads SGHKS; CDR2 reads YYEKEE (reference sequence). Trimming cost V 1 base and J 2 bases, with 6 bases left between them. The CDR3 is CASSLTATNEKLFF. In DNA form, the CDR3 reads TGTGCCAGCAGCTTGACAGCCACTAATGAAAAACTGTTTTTT.

Only one count was recorded for this clone. The J gene is TRBJ2-3, the V gene TRBV9; maybe TRBD1 (6 bases). V gave up 2 bases and J gave up 2 bases, with 9 bases separating them. The CDR3 is 14 residues long. Germline-derived CDR1 and CDR2 are SGDLS and YYNGEE. CDR3 bases: TGTGCCAGCAGCGTGCAGGGGCACACAGATACGCAGTATTTT. Amino acids: CASSVQGHTDTQYF.

The chain carries TRBV5-1 and TRBJ1-2, with D possibly matching TRBD1 (6 bases). The ends were cut back, 0 bases at V and 6 bases at J, with 12 bases in the middle. The CDR3 sequence is 14 residues long. In germline, CDR1 is SGHRS, CDR2 YFSETQ. CDR3 sequence: CASSLAGRGDGYTF. CDR3 bases: TGCGCCAGCAGCTTGGCCGGCAGGGGTGATGGCTACACCTTC.

Only one count was recorded for this clone. This rearrangement joins TRBV11-3 to TRBJ1-1; 9 nucleotides align to TRBD1. Germline V gene sequence: CDR1 SGHNT, CDR2 YENEEA. With 6 bases clipped from V and 6 bases from J, the junction kept 5 bases outside the gene matches. This CDR3 is built from 13 residues. The CDR3 nucleotides are TGTGCCAGCAGGATACAGGGGGCTGCTGAAGCTTTCTTT. Encoded protein: CASRIQGAAEAFF.

The chain uses TRBV10-2 and TRBJ2-1; no firm D call. In germline, CDR1 is WSHSY, CDR2 SAAADI. This CDR3 spans 12 amino acids. Between the trimmed V and J ends, which lost 4 bases and 3 bases, there was a span of 4 bases. The CDR3 spells CASSGLYNEQFF. CDR3 sequence (DNA): TGCGCCAGCAGTGGGCTCTACAATGAGCAGTTCTTC.